Described below is a single T cell receptor (beta chain) sequence and its context. Profiled with immunoSEQ multiplex PCR; TCRdb holds only in-frame clones, not every one. The table lists about 480,000 clones, around nine tenths of them singletons. This sample was taken from a study of blood T cell repertoires in COVID-19. Sequencing was done on a sample of peripheral blood. This TCR was recovered from a woman aged 50 to 60 with COVID-19, enrolled during active disease.

CDR3 protein: CASSPAGGFGNTIYF. CDR3 DNA sequence: TGTGCCAGCTCACCAGCAGGGGGTTTTGGAAACACCATATATTTT. The rearrangement uses TRBV18 and TRBJ1-3, with TRBD1 identical over 7 bases. The CDR3 runs to 15 residues. Germline values: CDR1 KGHSH, CDR2 LQKENI. V shed 2 bases and J 3 bases; nucleotides not matched to a gene: 4.